This T cell receptor beta chain was retrieved from a study of OX40 agonist ivuxolimab in advanced cancers. Broader study findings: CD8+ T cells averaged more expanded clones than CD4+.

As concerns this clone: What it binds is not known.

Germline CDR1 reads MDHEN; CDR2 reads SYDVKM. The CDR3 runs to 15 residues. The J segment lost 2 bases and the V segment lost 5 bases, leaving 5 bases of the junction unmatched. The assay was immunoSEQ multiplex PCR, and TCRdb's table has in-frame clones only and misses some. The sample consists of over 75,000 clones, approximately 90% of them appearing once. This TCR was recovered from an adult with an advanced solid tumor such as melanoma, head and neck, liver or kidney cancer. The chain links TRBV28 to TRBJ2-7; TRBD2 aligns across 11 bases. This specimen consisted of CD4+ or CD8+ T cells sorted from blood, obtained in a trial of the OX40 agonist ivuxolimab. CDR3 DNA: TGTGCCAGCAGTCCCGGGACTAGCGGAACCTACGAGCAGTACTTC. Encoded protein: CASSPGTSGTYEQYF.